Detailed here is one T cell receptor beta chain. Its cognate antigen is unknown. The data are from a study of cytomegalovirus exposure and HLA in healthy donors. Study observations and caveats: It was shown in a later analysis that HLA-associated TCR beta chains were more clonally expanded than other, equally common chains. Trimming of TCR beta V- and J-genes showed a link, identified in a later analysis, to a missense DCLRE1C variant.

The PCR had 60 Vbeta and 13 Jbeta primers. Profiling relied on immunoSEQ multiplex PCR, and the TCRdb table lists in-frame clones only, not all of them. Among approximately 150,000 clones listed, 80% were seen once. There are 13 residues in the CDR3. In germline, CDR1 is SQVTM, CDR2 ANQGSEA. V was clipped by 6 bases and J by 8 bases; unmatched bases: 6. The sample consisted of PBMCs. The TCR comes from a man in his thirties or forties in good health and CMV-seronegative. The J gene is TRBJ1-4, the V gene TRBV29-1, with TRBD1 matching over 10 bases. CDR3 amino acids: CSVSGQGGEKLFF. DNA for the CDR3: TGCAGCGTATCCGGACAGGGGGGGGAAAAACTGTTTTTT.